This TCR beta chain was obtained from a study of T cell repertoires in cytomegalovirus infection. V dropped 1 base and J dropped 4; count of bases not matched to a gene: 12. In germline, CDR1 is SGHTA, CDR2 FQGNSA. This CDR3 is 18 amino acids long. TCRdb re-called the reads with MiXCR, one entry per CDR3 protein. Of some 250,000 distinct CDR3 sequences in the sample, roughly 9.1% are singletons; the top ten hold more than 13%. This clonotype was recorded at least ten times. The specimen was PBMCs. This sequence originates from a human donor in good health (CMV status not recorded). Some clones in this sample may be carry-over from other donors' samples. The V gene is TRBV7-2, the J gene TRBJ1-2; 10 positions agree with TRBD1. The CDR3 protein is CASSLVGQGLRKGYGYTF. Here the CDR3 DNA reads TGTGCCAGCAGCTTAGTGGGACAGGGGCTTCGGAAAGGCTATGGCTACACCTTC.